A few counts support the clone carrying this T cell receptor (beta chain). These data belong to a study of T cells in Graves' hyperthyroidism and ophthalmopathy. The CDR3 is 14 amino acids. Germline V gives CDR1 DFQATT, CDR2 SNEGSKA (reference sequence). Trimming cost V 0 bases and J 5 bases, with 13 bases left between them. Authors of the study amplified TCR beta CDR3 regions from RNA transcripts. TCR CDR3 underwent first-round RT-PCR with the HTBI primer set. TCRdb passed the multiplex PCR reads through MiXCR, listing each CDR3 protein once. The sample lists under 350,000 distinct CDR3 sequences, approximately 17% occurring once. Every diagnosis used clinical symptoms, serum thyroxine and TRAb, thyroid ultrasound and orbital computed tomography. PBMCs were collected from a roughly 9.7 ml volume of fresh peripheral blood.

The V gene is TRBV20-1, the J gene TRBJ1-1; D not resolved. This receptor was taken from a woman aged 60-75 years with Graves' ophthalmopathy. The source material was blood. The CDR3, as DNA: TGCAGTGCTAGAGATAGGCGGGCACGAACTGAAGCTTTCTTT. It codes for CSARDRRARTEAFF.